The 23 T cell receptor beta chains listed next were all sequenced from one sample in a study of T-cell memory formation after mild COVID-19. TCRdb independently ran MiXCR on the 5' RACE reads; one entry per CDR3 protein. The data hold more than 75,000 distinct CDR3 sequences, with around 25% observed a single time. Sample: PBMCs or a T cell subset sorted from them (not recorded which). The receptors stem from a man younger than 30 who had mild COVID-19 (a few samples of this study predate the infection). Cell type and time point are not known.

The V call is TRBV5-1, the J call TRBJ1-2; TRBD1 matches 7 bases. CDR3 size: 16 residues. V was clipped by 3 bases and J by 9 bases; unmatched bases: 17. CDR1 and CDR2 (germline): SGHRS, YFSETQ. In nucleotides, the CDR3 is TGCGCCAGCAGCTCGACGACAGGGACGGGTTTTGGACGCTACACCTTC. Protein: CASSSTTGTGFGRYTF. The entire variable domain, with the rest obtained from reference TRBV5-1 and TRBJ1-2, is as follows: KAGVTQTPRYLIKTRGQQVTLSCSPISGHRSVSWYQQTPGQGLQFLFEYFSETQRNKGNFPGRFSGRQFSNSRSEMNVSTLELGDSALYLCASSSTTGTGFGRYTFGSGTRLTVV.

This chain uses TRBV9 with TRBJ2-3; the D gene is possibly TRBD2 (5 bases). V lost 0 bases, J lost 0 bases, and 8 bases lay in between. This CDR3 region has 15 residues. Germline V gene sequence: CDR1 SGDLS, CDR2 YYNGEE. The CDR3 sequence is CASSVGGRSTDTQYF. The CDR3 coding sequence is TGTGCCAGCAGCGTAGGCGGGCGAAGCACAGATACGCAGTATTTT. Variable domain in full (rest from reference TRBV9 and TRBJ2-3): DSGVTQTPKHLITATGQRVTLRCSPRSGDLSVYWYQQSLDQGLQFLIQYYNGEERAKGNILERFSAQQFPDLHSELNLSSLELGDSALYFCASSVGGRSTDTQYFGPGTRLTVL.

This chain joins TRBV28 and TRBJ2-1; 8 nucleotides line up with TRBD2. The J segment lost 0 bases and the V segment lost 9 bases, leaving 7 bases of the junction unmatched. CDR1 is MDHEN and CDR2 is SYDVKM in the germline V gene. This CDR3 region has 15 residues. In DNA, the CDR3 is TGTGCCAGTGAGACTAGCGCACTCTCCTACAATGAGCAGTTCTTC. Its protein is CASETSALSYNEQFF.

For the CDR3, the DNA is TGTGCCAGCAGCCAAGAGACAGGAATTTACAATGAGCAGTTCTTC. This sequence encodes CASSQETGIYNEQFF. This rearrangement joins TRBV14 to TRBJ2-1; tentative D call: TRBD1 (6 bases). The germline CDR1 and CDR2 sequences are SGHDN and FVKESK. V was clipped by 0 bases and J by 4 bases, with 10 bases between them. The length of the CDR3 is 15 residues.

The chain uses TRBV29-1 and TRBJ2-2, with unresolved D. The germline gives CDR1 SQVTM, CDR2 ANQGSEA. Trimming took 7 bases from V and 2 from J, leaving 11 bases between them. The CDR3 covers 13 residues. DNA for the CDR3: TGCAGCGGTACACCCGCAAACACCGGGGAGCTGTTTTTT. Translating gives CSGTPANTGELFF.

The table lists this clonotype with a few counts. This chain connects TRBV24-1 to TRBJ1-5; 7 bases align to TRBD1. V lost 9 bases and J lost 5; bases outside the gene matches: 21. Germline CDR1 and CDR2: KGHDR and SFDVKD. The CDR3 length is 18 residues. This CDR3 is CATLHTGQVKDFDQPQHF. Written as DNA, the CDR3 is TGTGCCACCCTTCACACCGGACAGGTGAAGGATTTTGATCAGCCCCAGCATTTT.

This clonotype showed up just a few times. J is TRBJ2-1 and V is TRBV7-9; 7 nucleotides line up with TRBD2. The ends lost 4 bases at V and 8 bases at J; junction bases unmatched: 5. CDR3 length equals 13 residues. In germline, CDR1 is SEHNR, CDR2 FQNEAQ (reference sequence). The CDR3 DNA is TGTGCCAGCAGCTCGGGACTAATAGATGAGCAGTTCTTC. It is translated as CASSSGLIDEQFF.

This clonotype was seen a handful of times. V is TRBV4-3 and J is TRBJ2-5, with D possibly matching TRBD2 (6 bases). Germline-derived CDR1 and CDR2 are LGHNA and YSLEER. V was clipped by 0 bases and J by 2 bases, with 13 bases between them. The CDR3 has 16 residues. CDR3 coding DNA: TGCGCCAGCAGCCAAGACTACCTTGGGGGGCAAGAGACCCAGTACTTC. As protein: CASSQDYLGGQETQYF.

This clonotype has just a few counts. The V and J genes are TRBV7-8 and TRBJ2-1; maybe TRBD1 (5 bases). The CDR3 contains 15 residues. Trimming took off 3 bases at V and 0 bases at J, with 9 bases between the two ends. Germline loops: CDR1 SGHVS, CDR2 FQNEAQ. The CDR3 bases are TGTGCCAGCAGCTTCCCGACAGCCTCCTACAATGAGCAGTTCTTC. This codes for CASSFPTASYNEQFF.

This clonotype was picked up a small number of times. The chain couples TRBV12-3 or TRBV12-4 to TRBJ1-6; tentatively, D is TRBD1 (5 bases). This CDR3 comprises 14 residues. V lost 3 bases and J 10 bases, leaving 13 bases between the germline ends. CDR3 sequence reads: CASSLGVGGSPLHF. CDR3 coding DNA: TGTGCCAGCAGTTTGGGGGTAGGAGGGTCACCCCTCCACTTT.

The rearrangement uses TRBV6-2 or TRBV6-3 and TRBJ1-5; D possibly corresponds to TRBD1 (5 bases). Trimming removed 8 bases from V and 6 bases from J, with 17 bases in between. CDR1 and CDR2 from the germline V gene are MNHEY and SVGEGT. The length of the CDR3 is 14 residues. CDR3 bases: TGTGCCAGCTCAACCCTGGGGCGGATTCAGCCCCAGCATTTT. It translates to CASSTLGRIQPQHF.

This clonotype was seen only a few times. The chain carries TRBV6-6 and TRBJ2-2; TRBD2 agrees at 12 bases. The germline CDR1 and CDR2 sequences are MNHNY and SVGAGI (reference sequence). This CDR3 is 15 amino acids long. V lost 4 bases to trimming and J lost 7 bases; unmatched junction nucleotides: 4. The CDR3 nucleotides are TGTGCCAGCAGTTCGACTAGCGGGGGAGGCGGGGAGCTGTTTTTT. Its protein is CASSSTSGGGGELFF.

V usage is TRBV12-3 or TRBV12-4 and J usage is TRBJ2-3; 9 bases match TRBD2. This CDR3 contains 14 residues. V lost 6 bases to trimming and J lost 6 bases; unmatched junction nucleotides: 7. The CDR3 protein is CASSPSGGPDTQYF. CDR3 sequence (DNA): TGTGCCAGCAGCCCGAGCGGGGGGCCGGATACGCAGTATTTT.

V is TRBV12-3 or TRBV12-4 and J is TRBJ2-2, with a possible D match to TRBD1 (6 bases). CDR3 length: 12 amino acids. The V end was cut by 8 bases, the J end by 5 bases, with 9 bases between. CDR3 DNA sequence: TGTGCCAGCTTAGGGGGAACCGGGGAGCTGTTTTTT. Protein product: CASLGGTGELFF.

The chain couples TRBV6-1 to TRBJ1-4; a possible D gene is TRBD1 (5 bases). V gave up 4 bases and J gave up 3 bases, with 15 bases separating them. CDR1 is MNHNS, CDR2 SASEGT, per germline. The CDR3 length is 16 residues. The CDR3 region has the DNA TGTGCCAGCAGTGCCGGTAGATCAGGGTCTAATGAAAAACTGTTTTTT. This codes for CASSAGRSGSNEKLFF.

This chain links TRBV20-1 with TRBJ2-7; no definite D call. Trimming took 0 bases from V and 1 from J, leaving 4 bases between them. Germline CDR1 DFQATT, CDR2 SNEGSKA (reference sequence). CDR3 length equals 12 residues. CDR3 DNA sequence: TGCAGTGCTAGAGACGGTTCCTACGAGCAGTACTTC. As protein: CSARDGSYEQYF.

This clonotype was counted a few times. This chain links TRBV29-1 with TRBJ2-1, with 8 bases aligning to TRBD1. V trimming: 1 base; J trimming: 6 bases; junction bases outside the gene matches: 8. Germline V gene sequence: CDR1 SQVTM, CDR2 ANQGSEA. This CDR3 spans 15 amino acids. CDR3 nucleotide sequence: TGCAGCGTTGAAGCCTCAAATACAGGGGGCAATGAGCAGTTCTTC. Protein product: CSVEASNTGGNEQFF.

At least ten counts were recorded for this clonotype. The rearrangement links TRBV5-1 to TRBJ2-2; possibly TRBD2 for D (6 bases). The V gene lost 1 base and the J gene lost 5 bases, with 12 bases spanning the gap. The CDR3 extends over 15 amino acids. Germline loops: CDR1 SGHRS, CDR2 YFSETQ. Here the CDR3 reads CASSLLASETGELFF. The CDR3 DNA follows: TGCGCCAGCAGCTTGCTGGCTAGCGAGACCGGGGAGCTGTTTTTT.

The chain is built from TRBV7-6 and TRBJ1-5; D unclear. Per the germline V gene, CDR1 is SGHVS and CDR2 is FNYEAQ. The CDR3 runs 15 residues. V lost 1 base, J lost 6 bases, and 13 bases lay in between. The DNA for the CDR3 is TGTGCCAGCAGCTTAGAGCCTAAGGGAACTCAGCCCCAGCATTTT. Its translation: CASSLEPKGTQPQHF. The full variable domain, in which reference TRBV7-6 and TRBJ1-5 provide the parts outside the CDR3, is GAGVSQSPRYKVTKRGQDVALRCDPISGHVSLYWYRQALGQGPEFLTYFNYEAQQDKSGLPNDRFSAERPEGSISTLTIQRTEQRDSAMYRCASSLEPKGTQPQHFGDGTRLSIL.

This clonotype was counted only a few times. This chain links TRBV4-1 with TRBJ2-3; D is possibly TRBD2 (6 bases). The germline V and J ends were trimmed by 3 bases and 6 bases, with 16 bases remaining between them. Per germline, CDR1 MGHRA and CDR2 YSYEKL. The CDR3 covers 15 residues. Here the CDR3 DNA reads TGCGCCAGCAGCCATGAGGACGGGGGTGCCGATACGCAGTATTTT. Its translation is CASSHEDGGADTQYF.

The rearrangement uses TRBV7-9 and TRBJ2-1; D could derive from TRBD1 or TRBD2 (6 bases each). V was trimmed by 6 bases and J by 6 bases, leaving 15 bases between them. This CDR3 is 14 amino acids long. Germline-derived CDR1 and CDR2 are SEHNR and FQNEAQ (reference sequence). CDR3 sequence: CASRLPRGRNEQFF. The DNA of the CDR3 is TGTGCCAGCAGACTGCCCCGGGGGCGCAATGAGCAGTTCTTC. Full variable domain (remainder filled in from reference TRBV7-9 and TRBJ2-1): DTGVSQNPRHKITKRGQNVTFRCDPISEHNRLYWYRQTLGQGPEFLTYFQNEAQLEKSRLLSDRFSAERPKGSFSTLEIQRTEQGDSAMYLCASRLPRGRNEQFFGPGTRLTVL.

The chain employs TRBV29-1 and TRBJ2-7; D is possibly TRBD1 or TRBD2 (5 bases each). Germline-derived CDR1 and CDR2 are SQVTM and ANQGSEA. CDR3 length: 13 amino acids. Trimming cost V 6 bases and J 0 bases, with 12 bases left between them. As DNA, the CDR3 is TGCAGCGTCATGACTACAGGCTCCTACGAGCAGTACGTC. Protein product: CSVMTTGSYEQYV.

This clonotype was found a few times. This chain joins TRBV2 and TRBJ2-3; D unclear. Germline CDR1 SNHLY, CDR2 FYNNEI. Trimming took off 9 bases at V and 0 bases at J, with 10 bases between the two ends. The CDR3 length is 13 residues. For the CDR3, the DNA is TGTGCCAGTGCGCGCAGCAGCACAGATACGCAGTATTTT. Protein product: CASARSSTDTQYF.